These 11 T cell receptor beta chains were all obtained from the same sample, sequenced in a study of Graves' ophthalmopathy and Graves' hyperthyroidism. TCR beta CDR3 regions were amplified from RNA transcripts. The workflow started with a first-round RT-PCR run with HTBI primers and then moved on to a second-round multiplex PCR. TCRdb independently ran MiXCR on the multiplex PCR reads; one entry per CDR3 protein. The sample has over 450,000 distinct CDR3 sequences; around an eighth are singletons. The material sequenced was blood. These receptor sequences come from a woman aged 30 to 39 with Graves' ophthalmopathy.

CDR3 sequence reads: CATQLAPISETQYF. Here the CDR3 DNA reads TGTGCCACACAACTAGCCCCCATATCGGAGACCCAGTACTTC. This chain uses TRBV2 with TRBJ2-5; perhaps TRBD2 as D (6 bases). The CDR3 has 14 residues. In germline, CDR1 is SNHLY, CDR2 FYNNEI. V was shortened by 10 bases and J by 5 bases, with 20 bases between the two germline ends.

On this clonotype: Just one base apart from a much larger clone, this may be a read error. This chain uses TRBV28 with TRBJ2-7, with TRBD2 matching over 8 bases. The CDR3 covers 12 residues. Germline CDR1 and CDR2: MDHEN and SYDVKM. The CDR3 nucleotides read TGTTCCAGCGGGGGACCGCTATACGAGCAGTACTTC. It translates to CSSGGPLYEQYF.

This clonotype was found many times. The genes are TRBV12-3 or TRBV12-4 and TRBJ1-2; D gene uncertain. The ends were cut back, 6 bases at V and 4 bases at J, with 12 bases in the middle. This CDR3 contains 13 residues. CDR3: CASSTPAGYGYTF. DNA for the CDR3: TGTGCCAGCAGCACCCCCGCAGGCTATGGCTACACCTTC.

This clonotype was seen many times. CDR3 sequence reads: CASSSSPYGYTF. The CDR3 DNA sequence: TGTGCCAGCAGTAGTTCCCCCTATGGCTACACCTTC. This sequence joins TRBV28 and TRBJ1-2, with D uncertain. Trimming left V 5 bases short and J 4 bases short, with 8 bases between. The CDR3 extends over 12 amino acids. Germline V gene data show CDR1 as MDHEN and CDR2 as SYDVKM.

This clonotype occurred many times. This chain connects TRBV10-2 to TRBJ2-7; D perhaps matches TRBD1 (6 bases). CDR3 length: 12 residues. Per the germline V gene, CDR1 is WSHSY and CDR2 is SAAADI. The DNA of the CDR3 is TGCGGGAGTGGTACAGGGTTCTACGAGCAGTACTTC. Translating it yields CGSGTGFYEQYF.

The CDR3 is CSAVGLAGYGYEQYF. CDR3 bases: TGCAGTGCCGTCGGACTAGCGGGATACGGGTACGAGCAGTACTTC. J is TRBJ2-7 and V is TRBV20-1; 12 nucleotides align to TRBD2. The CDR3 is 15 residues long. Germline V gives CDR1 DFQATT, CDR2 SNEGSKA (reference sequence). V gave up 6 bases and J gave up 4 bases; unmatched junction bases: 10.

In its sample, this clonotype was seen many times. In DNA, the CDR3 is TGTGCCAGCAGTGCGTTCAACACCGGGGAGCTGTTTTTT. It specifies CASSAFNTGELFF. The chain uses TRBV2 and TRBJ2-2, with D uncertain. V was pared by 4 bases and J by 2 bases, with 5 bases between. CDR1 SNHLY and CDR2 FYNNEI come from the germline V gene. This CDR3 has 13 amino acids.

The table lists this clonotype with many counts. CDR3 in amino acids: CAISEKLTYEQYF. The CDR3 DNA sequence: TGTGCCATCAGTGAAAAACTGACCTACGAGCAGTACTTC. The rearrangement links TRBV10-3 to TRBJ2-7; D ambiguous. Germline V gene sequence: CDR1 ENHRY, CDR2 SYGVKD. The CDR3 covers 13 residues. Trimming shortened V by 3 bases and J by 2 bases, and 8 bases separated the two germline ends.

This clonotype was counted many times. V usage is TRBV14 and J usage is TRBJ1-1; D call uncertain. V shed 6 bases and J shed 1 base, with 9 bases lying between them. The germline V gene has CDR1 SGHDN and CDR2 FVKESK. The length of the CDR3 is 13 residues. The CDR3 nucleotides are TGTGCCAGCAGTAAGCTGAGGAACACTGAAGCTTTCTTT. Amino acids: CASSKLRNTEAFF. Drawing the rest from reference TRBV14 and TRBJ1-1, the complete variable domain is EAGVTQFPSHSVIEKGQTVTLRCDPISGHDNLYWYRRVMGKEIKFLLHFVKESKQDESGMPNNRFLAERTGGTYSTLKVQPAELEDSGVYFCASSKLRNTEAFFGQGTRLTVV.

In its sample, this clonotype was seen many times. The chain combines TRBV3-1 with TRBJ1-1; maybe TRBD1 (6 bases). Trimming stripped 2 bases from V and 11 bases from J, with 15 bases between. The CDR3 is 13 amino acids. CDR1 LGHDT and CDR2 YNNKEL come from the germline V gene (reference sequence). The CDR3, as DNA: TGTGCCAGCAGCCAAACAGGGCTCAGGTGGGCTTTCTTT. It is translated as CASSQTGLRWAFF.

This clonotype came up many times. V gene TRBV7-9 combines with J gene TRBJ2-7, with D possibly TRBD2 on 6 matching bases. The CDR3 is made up of 15 amino acids. The germline V and J ends were trimmed by 3 bases and 2 bases, with 14 bases remaining between them. The germline gives CDR1 SEHNR, CDR2 FQNEAQ (reference sequence). The CDR3 reads CASSFQEGRAYEQYF. CDR3 DNA: TGTGCCAGCAGCTTTCAGGAGGGGAGAGCCTACGAGCAGTACTTC.